This TCR beta chain was documented in a study of cytotoxic CD8 clonotypes in ibrutinib-treated CLL. Study-wide results and caveats: Baseline values of clonality outstripped age-matched healthy donors and followed circulating CD8+ T-cell counts. Sampling of sustained-remission and progressing patients occurred at differing times. Before falling back toward baseline at progression, clonality had risen at the time of ibrutinib response.

Trimming took off 4 bases at V and 0 bases at J, with 6 bases between the two ends. In germline, CDR1 is SNHLY, CDR2 FYNNEI. This CDR3 spans 14 amino acids. Sequencing used immunoSEQ multiplex PCR; TCRdb keeps in-frame clones, though not all of them. There are more than 200,000 clones in the sample; around 70% occur only once, and 15% lies in the top ten. Of note for this clone: As yet, its antigen is unknown.

The TCR sequence derives from a human donor with chronic lymphocytic leukemia. The source material was PBMCs, sampled after 24 months of ibrutinib treatment. The chain couples TRBV2 to TRBJ2-2; no clear D. CDR3 sequence: CASSGAANTGELFF. The CDR3 DNA sequence: TGTGCCAGCAGTGGTGCAGCGAACACCGGGGAGCTGTTTTTT.